This TCR beta chain originates from a study of CD8+ T cells in alopecia areata. In the study overall: Affected scalp percentage determined the severity score of treated patients. Whole-study results and caveats: Tofacitinib significantly reduced both scalp clonality and expanded CD8+ clones among the top 100. More clonal than normal scalp was lesional scalp, particularly alopecia totalis/universalis. Shared TCR sequences were less clear between patients than in mice, possibly partly from HLA diversity.

Regarding treatment: oral pan-JAK inhibitor, 5-10 mg twice daily. Reverse transcribed after extraction, RNA yielded cDNA as the sequencing template. TCRdb's table, derived via immunoSEQ multiplex PCR, lists solely in-frame clones and lacks some. Of roughly 100,000 clones in the sample, 85% to 90% were seen once. In its sample, this clone ranks as medium-sized. Its antigen is not identified. The source material was CD8+ T cells sorted from blood, sampled around week 31, from a patient treated with tofacitinib. The sequence came from a human donor with alopecia areata.

CDR3: CASSRGAGSTDTQYF. The CDR3 nucleotides read TGTGCCAGCAGCCGGGGGGCGGGGAGCACAGATACGCAGTATTTT. This chain uses TRBV6-1 with TRBJ2-3; D is possibly TRBD2 (7 bases). The V gene's germline CDR1 is MNHNS and CDR2 SASEGT. Trimming cost V 6 bases and J 0 bases, with 13 bases left between them. The CDR3 is made up of 15 amino acids.